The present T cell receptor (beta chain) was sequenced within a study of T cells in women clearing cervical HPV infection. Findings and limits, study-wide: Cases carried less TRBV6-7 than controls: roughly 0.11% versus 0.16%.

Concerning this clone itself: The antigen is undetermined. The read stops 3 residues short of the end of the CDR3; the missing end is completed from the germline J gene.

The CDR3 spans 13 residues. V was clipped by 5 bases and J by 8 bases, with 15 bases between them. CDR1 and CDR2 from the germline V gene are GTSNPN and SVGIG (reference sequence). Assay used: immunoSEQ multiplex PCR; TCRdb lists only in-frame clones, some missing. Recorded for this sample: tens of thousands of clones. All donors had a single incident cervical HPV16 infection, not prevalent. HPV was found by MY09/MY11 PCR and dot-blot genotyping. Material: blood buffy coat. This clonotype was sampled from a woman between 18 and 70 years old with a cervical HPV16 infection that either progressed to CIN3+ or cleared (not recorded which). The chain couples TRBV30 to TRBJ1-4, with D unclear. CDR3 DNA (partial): TGTGCCTGGGCGAACTATCGTCGGGAAAAA. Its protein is CAWANYRREK. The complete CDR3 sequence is CAWANYRREKLFF. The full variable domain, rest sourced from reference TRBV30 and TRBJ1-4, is SQTIHQWPATLVQPVGSPLSLECTVEGTSNPNLYWYRQAAGRGLQLLFYSVGIGQISSEVPQNLSASRPQDRQFILSSKKLLLSDSGFYLCAWANYRREKLFFGSGTQLSVL.